Listed here are 3 T cell receptor beta chains from one sample, sequenced in a study of regulatory T cells in long-lasting Graves disease. As to time point: newly diagnosed GD, antithyroid drugs for less than 3 months. PBMC RNA was the source of the TCR library. Arm-PCR of CDR3 regions and iRepertoire HTBI primers were the basis on which TCR beta libraries were built. MiXCR, applied by TCRdb to the multiplex PCR reads, yields one record per CDR3 protein. The sample lists around 480,000 distinct CDR3 sequences, around 15% occurring once. Separately, the same data were catalogued under a study of T cells in Graves' hyperthyroidism and ophthalmopathy.

Sequenced material: peripheral blood mononuclear cells (PBMCs), taken at new diagnosis, from a patient treated with antithyroid drugs. These receptors were obtained from a man aged 40-49 years with Graves disease.

This clonotype was seen repeatedly, ten times or more. The chain has TRBV20-1 and TRBJ2-3; TRBD2 aligns across 9 bases. J was trimmed by 1 base and V by 7 bases; bases with no gene match: 3. In germline, CDR1 is DFQATT, CDR2 SNEGSKA (reference sequence). The CDR3 consists of 13 residues. The CDR3 is CSVQRGGTDTQYF. The DNA of the CDR3 is TGCAGTGTTCAGCGGGGGGGCACAGATACGCAGTATTTT.

The genes are TRBV7-9 and TRBJ2-7, with a possible D match to TRBD2 (6 bases). Germline CDR1 and CDR2: SEHNR and FQNEAQ (reference sequence). V lost 3 bases to trimming and J lost 0 bases, with 18 bases between them. The CDR3 totals 17 residues. The CDR3 loop reads CASSFSNSGGSSYEQYF. CDR3 in DNA: TGTGCCAGCAGCTTTAGTAATAGCGGAGGGAGCTCCTACGAGCAGTACTTC.

This clonotype was picked up a small number of times. The chain carries TRBV3-1 and TRBJ2-4, with unresolved D. With 1 base removed from V and 0 bases from J, the gap between germline ends came to 13 bases. Germline assignment: CDR1 LGHDT and CDR2 YNNKEL (reference sequence). The CDR3 runs to 17 residues. CDR3 coding DNA: TGTGCCAGCAGCCAAGGGGGTCGAGCCCTAGCCAAAAACATTCAGTACTTC. It yields the protein CASSQGGRALAKNIQYF.